These 5 T cell receptor beta chains share one sample of origin, sequenced in a study of OX40 agonist ivuxolimab in advanced cancers. Assay: immunoSEQ multiplex PCR; the TCRdb copy retains only in-frame clones and omits some. The sample records around 100,000 clones, over 75% being singletons. This specimen consisted of CD4+ or CD8+ T cells sorted from blood, obtained in a trial of the OX40 agonist ivuxolimab. These receptors were obtained from an adult with an advanced solid tumor such as melanoma, head and neck, liver or kidney cancer.

The gene calls are TRBV30 and TRBJ1-2; D is undetermined. Looked up from germline, CDR1 is GTSNPN and CDR2 is SVGIG (reference sequence). The CDR3 sequence is 15 residues long. The V gene lost 8 bases and the J gene lost 0 bases, with 19 bases spanning the gap. The chain's CDR3 is CAQDVSGKPNYGYTF. In DNA form, the CDR3 reads TGTGCCCAGGACGTGTCTGGTAAACCTAACTATGGCTACACCTTC.

The table lists this clone with a few counts. The chain recombines TRBV6-1 with TRBJ1-3; D call uncertain. The CDR3 totals 12 residues. Germline V CDR1 and CDR2: MNHNS, SASEGT. V lost 6 bases and J 7 bases, leaving 10 bases between the germline ends. The CDR3 loop reads CASRLPPNTIYF. The CDR3 DNA sequence: TGTGCCAGCAGACTACCACCGAACACCATATATTTT.

This rearrangement joins TRBV27 to TRBJ2-3; D is uncertain. The germline V gene has CDR1 MNHEY and CDR2 SMNVEV (reference sequence). The CDR3 has 13 residues. The germline V and J ends were trimmed by 7 bases and 1 base, with 9 bases remaining between them. CDR3 sequence: CASTDGGTDTQYF. Here the CDR3 DNA reads TGTGCCAGCACCGATGGAGGCACAGATACGCAGTATTTT.

The rearrangement links TRBV5-4 to TRBJ1-2, with D possibly matching TRBD1 (5 bases). Trimming pared 3 bases from V and 3 bases from J, leaving 15 bases between. CDR3 length equals 15 residues. CDR1 SGHNT and CDR2 YYREEE come from the germline V gene (reference sequence). Written as DNA, the CDR3 is TGTGCCAGCAGCTCGACCTACGGGACGGACTATGGCTACACCTTC. Its protein is CASSSTYGTDYGYTF.

This clone was detected only once. CDR3: CASSSWDYGYTF. The CDR3 DNA sequence: TGTGCCAGCAGCAGCTGGGACTATGGCTACACCTTC. The chain recombines TRBV5-8 with TRBJ1-2; D is uncertain. Germline V gene lookup returns CDR1 SGHTS and CDR2 YDEGEE. Trimming cost V 4 bases and J 3 bases, with 7 bases left between them. The CDR3 covers 12 residues.